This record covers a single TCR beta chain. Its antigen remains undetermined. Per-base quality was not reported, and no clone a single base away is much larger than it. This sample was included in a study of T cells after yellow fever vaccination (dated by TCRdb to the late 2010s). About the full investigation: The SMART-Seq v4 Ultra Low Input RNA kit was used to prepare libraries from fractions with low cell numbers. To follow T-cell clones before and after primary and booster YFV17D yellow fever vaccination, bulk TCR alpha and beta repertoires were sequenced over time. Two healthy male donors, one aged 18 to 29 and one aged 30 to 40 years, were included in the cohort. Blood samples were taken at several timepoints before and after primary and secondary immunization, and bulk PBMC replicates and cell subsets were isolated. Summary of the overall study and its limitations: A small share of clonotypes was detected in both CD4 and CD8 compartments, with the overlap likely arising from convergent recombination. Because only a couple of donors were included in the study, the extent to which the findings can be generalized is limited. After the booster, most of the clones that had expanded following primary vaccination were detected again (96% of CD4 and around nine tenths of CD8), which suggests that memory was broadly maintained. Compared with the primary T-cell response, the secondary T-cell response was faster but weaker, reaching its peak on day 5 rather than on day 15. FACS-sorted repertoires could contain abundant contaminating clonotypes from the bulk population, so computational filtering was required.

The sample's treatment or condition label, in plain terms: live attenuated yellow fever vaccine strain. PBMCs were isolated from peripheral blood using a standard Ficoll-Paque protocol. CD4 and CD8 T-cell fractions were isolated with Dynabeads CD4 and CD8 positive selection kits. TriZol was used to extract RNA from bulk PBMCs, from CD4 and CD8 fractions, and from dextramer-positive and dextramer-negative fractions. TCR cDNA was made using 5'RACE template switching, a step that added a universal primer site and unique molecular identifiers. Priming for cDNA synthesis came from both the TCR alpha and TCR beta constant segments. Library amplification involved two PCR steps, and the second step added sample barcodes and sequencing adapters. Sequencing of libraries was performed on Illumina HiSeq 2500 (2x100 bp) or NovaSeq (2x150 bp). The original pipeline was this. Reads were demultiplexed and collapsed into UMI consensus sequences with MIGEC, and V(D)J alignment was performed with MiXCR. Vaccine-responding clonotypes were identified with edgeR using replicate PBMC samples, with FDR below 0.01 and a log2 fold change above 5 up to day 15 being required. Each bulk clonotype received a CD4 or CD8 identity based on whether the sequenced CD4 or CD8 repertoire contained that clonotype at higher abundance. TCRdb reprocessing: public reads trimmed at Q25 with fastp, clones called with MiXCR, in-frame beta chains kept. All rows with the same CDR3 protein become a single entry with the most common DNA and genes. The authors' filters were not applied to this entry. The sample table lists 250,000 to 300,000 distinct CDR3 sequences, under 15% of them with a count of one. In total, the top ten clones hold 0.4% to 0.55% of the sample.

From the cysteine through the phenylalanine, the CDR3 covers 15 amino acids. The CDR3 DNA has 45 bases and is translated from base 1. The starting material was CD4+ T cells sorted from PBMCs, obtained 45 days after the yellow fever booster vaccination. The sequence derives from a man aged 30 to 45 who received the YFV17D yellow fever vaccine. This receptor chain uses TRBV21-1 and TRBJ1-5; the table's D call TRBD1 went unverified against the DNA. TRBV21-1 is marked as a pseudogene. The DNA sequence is TGTGCCAGCAGCAACAGGGGATATAGCAATCAGCCCCAGCATTTT. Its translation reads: CASSNRGYSNQPQHF.